This T cell receptor beta chain was retrieved from a study of blood T cell repertoires in COVID-19. The wider study: The cDNA or gDNA used as material had been derived from T cells, B-cell-depleted T cells, or PBMCs.

Data came from immunoSEQ multiplex PCR; TCRdb stores just in-frame clones and leaves some out. This table holds tens of thousands of clones, around 80% found once. This clone was counted once. The receptor was isolated from a man at least 80 years old with active or convalescent COVID-19. The sequencing sample was made of peripheral blood.

In DNA form, the CDR3 reads TGTGCCAGCAGCTCGGACAGATACAATGAGCAGTTCTTC. Amino acid sequence: CASSSDRYNEQFF. The chain recombines TRBV11-3 with TRBJ2-1; possible D gene TRBD1, 6 bases. The V end lost 4 bases, the J end lost 4 bases, and 8 bases lay between the germline ends. The CDR3 contains 13 residues. Germline CDR1 reads SGHNT; CDR2 reads YENEEA. The whole variable domain, remainder taken from reference TRBV11-3 and TRBJ2-1, is EAGVVQSPRYKIIEKKQPVAFWCNPISGHNTLYWYLQNLGQGPELLIRYENEEAVDDSQLPKDRFSAERLKGVDSTLKIQPAELGDSAVYLCASSSDRYNEQFFGPGTRLTVL.